These 10 T cell receptor beta chains came from one sample sequenced in a study of PD-1 blockade in classical Hodgkin lymphoma. Each of the patients experienced relapse following autologous stem cell transplantation, and their brentuximab vedotin exposure differed. TCRdb keeps only in-frame clones here, not all; method: immunoSEQ multiplex PCR. This sample has 53,000 or so clones, with around 85% found just once. Sequenced here: peripheral blood mononuclear cells (PBMCs), sampled at baseline. Receptors originate from a human donor with classical Hodgkin lymphoma.

V gene TRBV6-5 combines with J gene TRBJ2-3, with D possibly TRBD2 on 5 matching bases. Trimming removed 10 bases from V and 2 bases from J, with 16 bases in between. Per the germline V gene, CDR1 is MNHEY and CDR2 is SVGAGI. The CDR3 covers 14 residues. The CDR3 DNA sequence: TGTGCCACCCAGTGGAGCGGAGACACAGATACGCAGTATTTT. It codes for CATQWSGDTDTQYF.

The chain couples TRBV13 to TRBJ1-2; D gene uncertain. Trimming removed 0 bases from V and 2 bases from J, with 4 bases in between. The CDR3 runs to 13 residues. Germline CDR1 reads PRHDT; CDR2 reads FYEKMQ (reference sequence). CDR3 nucleotides: TGTGCCAGCAGCTTAGGAAGGAACTATGGCTACACCTTC. Translating it yields CASSLGRNYGYTF. Supplemented by reference TRBV13 and TRBJ1-2, the full variable domain reads AAGVIQSPRHLIKEKRETATLKCYPIPRHDTVYWYQQGPGQDPQFLISFYEKMQSDKGSIPDRFSAQQFSDYHSELNMSSLELGDSALYFCASSLGRNYGYTFGSGTRLTVV.

V usage is TRBV10-3 and J usage is TRBJ2-7, with 8 bases fitting TRBD1. Trimming cost V 10 bases and J 4 bases; bases outside gene matches: 3. This CDR3 is built from 11 residues. Germline V CDR1 and CDR2: ENHRY, SYGVKD. CDR3 nucleotides: TGTGCCACCGGGACAGGTTACGAGCAGTACTTC. Translating gives CATGTGYEQYF.

Here the CDR3 DNA reads TGTGCCAGCAGTCTCACAGGGGACACTGAAGCTTTCTTT. This sequence encodes CASSLTGDTEAFF. This chain links TRBV6-5 with TRBJ1-1, with 7 bases identical to TRBD1. With 5 bases clipped from V and 3 bases from J, the junction kept 3 bases outside the gene matches. The CDR3 sequence is 13 residues long. CDR1 and CDR2 from the germline V gene are MNHEY and SVGAGI.

The chain uses TRBV5-4 and TRBJ2-5; TRBD2 is a possible D gene (7 bases). The V gene's germline CDR1 is SGHNT and CDR2 YYREEE (reference sequence). The CDR3 loop spans 14 amino acids. Deletions cut 7 bases from V and 3 bases from J, with 16 bases between. Here the CDR3 reads CASLPGGGEETQYF. The CDR3 nucleotides are TGTGCCAGCCTCCCGGGGGGCGGAGAAGAGACCCAGTACTTC.

J is TRBJ2-3 and V is TRBV5-1; D uncertain. CDR3 length: 15 amino acids. The V gene's germline CDR1 is SGHRS and CDR2 YFSETQ. V gave up 0 bases and J gave up 1 base, with 9 bases separating them. The CDR3 nucleotides read TGCGCCAGCAGCTTGGCGATCCTCCGCACAGATACGCAGTATTTT. This translates into CASSLAILRTDTQYF. Filled out from reference TRBV5-1 and TRBJ2-3, the complete variable domain reads KAGVTQTPRYLIKTRGQQVTLSCSPISGHRSVSWYQQTPGQGLQFLFEYFSETQRNKGNFPGRFSGRQFSNSRSEMNVSTLELGDSALYLCASSLAILRTDTQYFGPGTRLTVL.

Points on this clone: The same CDR3 is also encoded by other DNA sequences in this sample. This CDR3 is CASRDGYNEQFF. In DNA, the CDR3 is TGTGCCAGCCGGGACGGATACAATGAGCAGTTCTTC. The gene calls are TRBV2 and TRBJ2-1, with D perhaps matching TRBD1 or TRBD2 (5 bases each). Germline V gene lookup returns CDR1 SNHLY and CDR2 FYNNEI. The CDR3 sequence is 12 residues long. Between the trimmed V and J ends, which lost 8 bases and 4 bases, there was a span of 9 bases.

The V call is TRBV6-5, the J call TRBJ2-7; the D is unclear. This CDR3 is 15 amino acids long. V lost 0 bases and J 0 bases, leaving 9 bases between the germline ends. Germline-derived CDR1 and CDR2 are MNHEY and SVGAGI. In DNA, the CDR3 is TGTGCCAGCAGTTACTCTGGCCAGAGCTCCTACGAGCAGTACTTC. Translating it yields CASSYSGQSSYEQYF.

The chain couples TRBV11-2 to TRBJ1-1, with unresolved D. This CDR3 region has 12 residues. Germline CDR1 reads SGHAT; CDR2 reads FQNNGV. The V end lost 0 bases, the J end lost 2 bases, and 1 base lay between the germline ends. In DNA, the CDR3 is TGTGCCAGCAGCTTAGAAAACACTGAAGCTTTCTTT. Its protein is CASSLENTEAFF. Supplemented by reference TRBV11-2 and TRBJ1-1, the full variable domain reads EAGVAQSPRYKIIEKRQSVAFWCNPISGHATLYWYQQILGQGPKLLIQFQNNGVVDDSQLPKDRFSAERLKGVDSTLKIQPAKLEDSAVYLCASSLENTEAFFGQGTRLTVV.

The rearrangement links TRBV7-8 to TRBJ1-5; D not resolved. V was pared by 1 base and J by 6 bases, with 4 bases between. CDR1 SGHVS and CDR2 FQNEAQ come from the germline V gene. The CDR3 runs 12 residues. The CDR3 loop reads CASSLEGQPQHF. The CDR3 DNA reads as TGTGCCAGCAGCTTAGAAGGTCAGCCCCAGCATTTT.